The rows below give T cell receptor beta chains drawn from one sample of a study of spatial heterogeneity in lung cancer. TCRdb called the 5' RACE reads again in MiXCR, with one record for every CDR3 protein. This table holds around 12,000 distinct CDR3 sequences, around 13% found once. This material consisted of PBMCs, taken at surgery. These receptor sequences come from a male donor with early-stage non-small cell lung cancer. Both conserved end residues are trimmed from each CDR3.

>TRBV7-8
ASSPLGNTEAF
>TRBV11-2
ASSLGLSGELF
>TRBV29-1
SVLWEGTEAF
>TRBV7-9
ASSSRRSGYT
>TRBV28
ASSFARDYGYT
>TRBV12-3/TRBV12-4
ASSYSGGASYEQY
>TRBV10-3
AISEDRDEQY
>TRBV4-2
ASSQSAGDTYEQY
>TRBV20-1
SARGDYPGEQY
>TRBV10-3
AIRPGQPAGELF
>TRBV10-3
AIRDSDRGYGYT
>TRBV12-3/TRBV12-4
ASRPTDNYGYT